This passage covers 32 T cell receptor beta chains from one sample sequenced in a study of blood T cell repertoires in COVID-19. The protocol was immunoSEQ multiplex PCR, while the TCRdb copy is restricted to in-frame clones and leaves out a portion. The table has about 320,000 clones, about four fifths seen once; the top ten hold approximately 1.2%. Material: peripheral blood. These receptors were collected from a woman aged 50 to 60 with acute or convalescent COVID-19.

The rearrangement uses TRBV5-1 and TRBJ1-2; D gene uncertain. V dropped 5 bases and J dropped 0 bases, with 8 bases sitting between them. The CDR3 runs 13 residues. CDR1 and CDR2 from the germline V gene are SGHRS and YFSETQ. CDR3 sequence: CASRADTNYGYTF. For the CDR3, the DNA is TGCGCCAGCAGGGCTGATACTAACTATGGCTACACCTTC.

V usage is TRBV4-3 and J usage is TRBJ2-2, with 11 bases identical to TRBD1. CDR3 length: 18 amino acids. Per the germline V gene, CDR1 is LGHNA and CDR2 is YSLEER. V shed 1 base, J shed 5 bases, and the junction held 9 bases outside the gene matches. CDR3 DNA: TGCGCCAGCAGCCAAGCCTCCGGACAGGGGGCGCTAACCGGGGAGCTGTTTTTT. It specifies CASSQASGQGALTGELFF.

The rearrangement joins TRBV2 to TRBJ2-3, with D maybe TRBD2 (6 bases). With 1 base removed from V and 4 bases from J, the gap between germline ends came to 9 bases. CDR1 SNHLY and CDR2 FYNNEI come from the germline V gene. CDR3 length equals 14 residues. The DNA of the CDR3 is TGTGCCAGCAGTGAAGGGCGGGATGCAGATACGCAGTATTTT. This gives the protein CASSEGRDADTQYF.

The rearrangement uses TRBV11-2 and TRBJ2-2, with D uncertain. V was shortened by 5 bases and J by 3 bases, with 19 bases between the two germline ends. The CDR3 runs 17 residues. CDR1 is SGHAT, CDR2 FQNNGV, per germline. The CDR3 reads CASSPRFSIPHTGELFF. DNA for the CDR3: TGTGCCAGCAGCCCCCGGTTTTCAATCCCACACACCGGGGAGCTGTTTTTT.

This clone has just one count. The rearrangement joins TRBV7-8 to TRBJ1-6, with a weak D call TRBD1 (6 bases). CDR1 SGHVS and CDR2 FQNEAQ come from the germline V gene. This CDR3 has 16 residues. Trimming shortened V by 0 bases and J by 7 bases, and 13 bases separated the two germline ends. The DNA of the CDR3 is TGTGCCAGCAGCTTAGCCCCAGGGGCTGGCAATTCACCCCTCCACTTT. As protein: CASSLAPGAGNSPLHF.

The V gene is TRBV6-5, the J gene TRBJ1-1; TRBD1 matches 9 bases. V dropped 6 bases and J dropped 5; count of bases not matched to a gene: 10. CDR1 and CDR2 from the germline V gene are MNHEY and SVGAGI. This CDR3 has 15 amino acids. CDR3 protein: CASSPPTGGGTEAFF. CDR3 nucleotides: TGTGCCAGCAGCCCGCCCACAGGGGGCGGGACTGAAGCTTTCTTT.

The CDR3 DNA reads TGTGCCAGCAGCTTCGGCGGCGGTGAGACCCAGTACTTC. Its translation is CASSFGGGETQYF. This rearrangement joins TRBV7-9 to TRBJ2-5; the D is unclear. Germline loops: CDR1 SEHNR, CDR2 FQNEAQ (reference sequence). Trimming cost V 3 bases and J 5 bases, with 10 bases left between them. The CDR3 totals 13 residues. Variable domain in full (rest from reference TRBV7-9 and TRBJ2-5): DTGVSQNPRHKITKRGQNVTFRCDPISEHNRLYWYRQTLGQGPEFLTYFQNEAQLEKSRLLSDRFSAERPKGSFSTLEIQRTEQGDSAMYLCASSFGGGETQYFGPGTRLLVL.

The chain uses TRBV14 and TRBJ2-3; no clear D gene. This CDR3 comprises 12 residues. The V and J ends lost 5 bases and 1 base respectively, with 4 bases between them. Germline lookup yields CDR1 SGHDN and CDR2 FVKESK. The CDR3 is CASSSGTDTQYF. In DNA form, the CDR3 reads TGTGCCAGCAGCAGCGGCACAGATACGCAGTATTTT.

The chain combines TRBV27 with TRBJ2-1, with 7 bases identical to TRBD2. Germline CDR1 and CDR2: MNHEY and SMNVEV (reference sequence). The CDR3 is made up of 13 amino acids. V shed 6 bases, J shed 10 bases, and the junction held 9 bases outside the gene matches. The CDR3 DNA reads TGTGCCAGCAGCTTCGAGGTGGGGGGGGAGCAGTTCTTC. It specifies CASSFEVGGEQFF.

The chain carries TRBV27 and TRBJ2-7; no clear D gene. With 4 bases removed from V and 0 bases from J, the gap between germline ends came to 10 bases. CDR1 is MNHEY and CDR2 is SMNVEV in the germline V gene (reference sequence). This CDR3 is 14 amino acids long. This CDR3 reads CASSSALSSYEQYF. The CDR3 DNA is TGTGCCAGCAGTTCCGCCCTTAGCTCCTACGAGCAGTACTTC.

This sequence joins TRBV5-6 and TRBJ2-7; weak D call: TRBD1 (5 bases). There are 15 residues in the CDR3. Per the germline V gene, CDR1 is SGHDT and CDR2 is YYEEEE. Trimming shortened V by 3 bases and J by 2 bases, and 15 bases separated the two germline ends. The CDR3 nucleotides read TGTGCCAGCAGCTATCTACAGGAGAACGCCTACGAGCAGTACTTC. Translated: CASSYLQENAYEQYF.

Only a few counts were recorded for this clone. The V gene is TRBV7-2, the J gene TRBJ1-5, with 7 bases lining up with TRBD1. Germline V lookup: CDR1 SGHTA, CDR2 FQGNSA. V shed 1 base and J 6 bases; nucleotides not matched to a gene: 6. The CDR3 contains 15 residues. DNA for the CDR3: TGTGCCAGCAGCTTAGGACAGGGTGGAAGTCAGCCCCAGCATTTT. Translating it yields CASSLGQGGSQPQHF.

This clone was counted between two and nine times. The chain has TRBV5-1 and TRBJ1-1; 11 nucleotides line up with TRBD1. V was pared by 1 base and J by 2 bases, with 7 bases of the junction left unmatched. Germline V lookup: CDR1 SGHRS, CDR2 YFSETQ. The CDR3 spans 17 residues. The CDR3 nucleotides are TGCGCCAGCAGCTTGCGGGGACAGGGGGTATTCAACACTGAAGCTTTCTTT. Its translation is CASSLRGQGVFNTEAFF.

The chain's CDR3 is CAMGGQGHQETQYF. CDR3 in DNA: TGTGCCATGGGAGGCCAGGGCCACCAAGAGACCCAGTACTTC. The chain is built from TRBV6-4 and TRBJ2-5; a possible D gene is TRBD2 (6 bases). Trimming removed 10 bases at V and 0 bases at J, with 15 bases between. Germline V lookup: CDR1 MRHNA, CDR2 SNTAGT. The CDR3 extends over 14 amino acids.

J is TRBJ2-5 and V is TRBV28, with TRBD2 identical over 14 bases. The germline gives CDR1 MDHEN, CDR2 SYDVKM. V dropped 3 bases and J dropped 5; count of bases not matched to a gene: 2. The CDR3 runs 15 residues. In DNA, the CDR3 is TGTGCCAGCAGTTTGGGACTAGCGGGGGAGGAGACCCAGTACTTC. This codes for CASSLGLAGEETQYF.

This chain connects TRBV11-3 to TRBJ2-1; 7 bases align to TRBD2. Trimming removed 5 bases from V and 5 bases from J; junction bases left unmatched: 15. From germline, CDR1 is SGHNT and CDR2 YENEEA. The CDR3 has 17 amino acids. DNA of the CDR3: TGTGCCAGCAGCCCACCCCAGACTAGCATCGGCGACAATGAGCAGTTCTTC. Amino acids: CASSPPQTSIGDNEQFF.

The table lists this clone with a few counts. The V call is TRBV6-2 or TRBV6-3, the J call TRBJ1-1; a weak D match, TRBD1 (6 bases). The germline V gene encodes CDR1 MNHEY and CDR2 SVGEGT. This CDR3 spans 14 amino acids. Trimming removed 0 bases at V and 8 bases at J, with 13 bases between. Here the CDR3 reads CASSYSTPGAEAFF. CDR3 coding DNA: TGTGCCAGCAGTTACTCGACTCCAGGGGCAGAAGCTTTCTTT.

This rearrangement joins TRBV24-1 to TRBJ1-4; a weak D match, TRBD1 (5 bases). Germline values: CDR1 KGHDR, CDR2 SFDVKD. The V gene lost 3 bases and the J gene lost 3 bases, with 10 bases spanning the gap. The CDR3 extends over 15 amino acids. CDR3 in amino acids: CATSDATVANEKLFF. The DNA of the CDR3 is TGTGCCACCAGTGATGCGACAGTAGCTAATGAAAAACTGTTTTTT.

The J gene is TRBJ2-5, the V gene TRBV7-3; 16 nucleotides agree with TRBD2. CDR1 is SGHTA, CDR2 FQGTGA, per germline. This CDR3 spans 20 amino acids. Trimming cost V 1 base and J 5 bases; bases outside gene matches: 13. DNA of the CDR3: TGTGCCAGCAGCTTAAAGAGTGTGGGACTAGCGGGAGGGCCAAGGGAGACCCAGTACTTC. Its translation: CASSLKSVGLAGGPRETQYF. The variable domain in full, with the rest retrieved from reference TRBV7-3 and TRBJ2-5, is GAGVSQTPSNKVTEKGKYVELRCDPISGHTALYWYRQSLGQGPEFLIYFQGTGAADDSGLPNDRFFAVRPEGSVSTLKIQRTERGDSAVYLCASSLKSVGLAGGPRETQYFGPGTRLLVL.

The chain carries TRBV28 and TRBJ1-5; possible D gene TRBD1, 6 bases. The CDR3 covers 17 residues. CDR1 and CDR2 from the germline V gene are MDHEN and SYDVKM. V was clipped by 7 bases and J by 7 bases, with 26 bases between them. Written as DNA, the CDR3 is TGTGCCAGCACTGGTCTAGGGGGTCGCGAATTGGGGCAGCCCCAGCATTTT. Translation gives CASTGLGGRELGQPQHF.

The chain recombines TRBV7-9 with TRBJ2-5, with TRBD1 identical over 10 bases. This CDR3 has 14 residues. V trimming: 4 bases; J trimming: 5 bases; junction bases outside the gene matches: 4. The V gene's germline CDR1 is SEHNR and CDR2 FQNEAQ (reference sequence). The CDR3 bases are TGTGCCAGCAGCTCCGGGACAGGGGATGAGACCCAGTACTTC. Encoded protein: CASSSGTGDETQYF.

The chain recombines TRBV6-1 with TRBJ1-3, with D possibly matching TRBD1 (5 bases). Between the trimmed V and J ends, which lost 3 bases and 6 bases, there was a span of 15 bases. The CDR3 length is 15 residues. Per the germline V gene, CDR1 is MNHNS and CDR2 is SASEGT. CDR3 loop: CASSDIPPRANTIYF. The CDR3 nucleotides are TGTGCCAGCAGTGACATACCTCCCAGGGCAAACACCATATATTTT.

The chain joins TRBV20-1 to TRBJ2-7, with TRBD2 as a possible D gene (5 bases). This CDR3 is built from 10 residues. Germline loops: CDR1 DFQATT, CDR2 SNEGSKA (reference sequence). The CDR3 protein is CSTGLGPPPV. CDR3 bases: TGCAGCACTGGACTGGGTCCCCCACCCGTC.

The J gene is TRBJ2-1, the V gene TRBV5-1, with 15 bases that match TRBD2. Losses at the gene ends were 4 bases for V and 7 bases for J; bases not matched to a gene: 9. The CDR3 is made up of 17 amino acids. The germline V gene encodes CDR1 SGHRS and CDR2 YFSETQ. This CDR3 reads CASSLPDGTSGRNEQFF. In nucleotides, the CDR3 is TGCGCCAGCAGCCTTCCCGACGGGACTAGCGGGAGGAATGAGCAGTTCTTC.

In DNA form, the CDR3 reads TGTGCCAGCATTGGCTCGGAGGAGACCCAGTACTTC. This encodes CASIGSEETQYF. The V call is TRBV6-5, the J call TRBJ2-5; no firm D call. Trimming pared 7 bases from V and 5 bases from J, leaving 11 bases between. CDR1 MNHEY and CDR2 SVGAGI come from the germline V gene. This CDR3 comprises 12 residues.

The chain couples TRBV11-1 to TRBJ2-7, with D unclear. The CDR3 has 12 residues. Trimming removed 3 bases at V and 3 bases at J, with 6 bases between. Germline loops: CDR1 SGHAT, CDR2 FQDESV (reference sequence). CDR3 nucleotides: TGTGCCAGCAGCTTCGAGGACTACGAGCAGTACTTC. Encoded protein: CASSFEDYEQYF.

DNA for the CDR3: TGTGCCAGCAGTTTGGGGGGTAATGAGCAGTTCTTC. Translated: CASSLGGNEQFF. J is TRBJ2-1 and V is TRBV12-3 or TRBV12-4, with a tentative D call TRBD2 (6 bases). The germline V and J ends were trimmed by 3 bases and 7 bases, with 7 bases remaining between them. This CDR3 is built from 12 residues.

There are a few counts of this clone. The CDR3 here is CASSPGTPKAFF. CDR3 DNA sequence: TGTGCCAGCAGCCCCGGGACACCTAAAGCTTTCTTT. The chain combines TRBV12-3 or TRBV12-4 with TRBJ1-1, with D maybe TRBD1 (6 bases). V lost 6 bases and J 9 bases, leaving 14 bases between the germline ends. The CDR3 extends over 12 amino acids.

The chain is built from TRBV3-1 (or the pseudogene TRBV3-2) and TRBJ1-1; maybe TRBD1 (5 bases). The germline V gene encodes CDR1 LGHDT and CDR2 YNNKEL (reference sequence). The CDR3 length is 12 residues. Trimming shortened V by 4 bases and J by 5 bases, and 8 bases separated the two germline ends. The CDR3 nucleotides are TGTGCCAGCAGCCCGGGGGGGACTGAAGCTTTCTTT. As protein: CASSPGGTEAFF.

CDR3 protein: CASSVAGTAYYGYTF. The CDR3 nucleotides read TGTGCCAGCAGCGTCGCCGGGACAGCTTACTATGGCTACACCTTC. The chain has TRBV9 and TRBJ1-2; 7 positions match TRBD1. Per germline, CDR1 SGDLS and CDR2 YYNGEE. CDR3 length: 15 amino acids. V was pared by 2 bases and J by 3 bases, with 7 bases of the junction left unmatched.

The chain recombines TRBV6-1 with TRBJ2-1; the match to TRBD2 covers 10 bases. CDR1 and CDR2 (germline): MNHNS, SASEGT. The CDR3 runs to 15 residues. J gave up 2 bases and V 3 bases, and 1 base lay outside the gene matches. CDR3 loop: CASSDTSGAYNEQFF. In nucleotides, the CDR3 is TGTGCCAGCAGTGATACTAGCGGGGCCTACAATGAGCAGTTCTTC.

Of note for this clone: Other DNA sequences of this sample code for an identical CDR3. The V and J genes are TRBV6-5 and TRBJ1-1, with D unclear. CDR1 and CDR2 (germline): MNHEY, SVGAGI. The CDR3 runs to 14 residues. Deletions cut 0 bases from V and 1 base from J, with 6 bases between. CDR3 in amino acids: CASSYSPGNTEAFF. The DNA of the CDR3 is TGTGCCAGCAGTTACTCCCCAGGGAACACTGAAGCTTTCTTT.